The 10 T cell receptor beta chains reported below all come from one sample, sequenced in a study of regulatory T cells in long-lasting Graves disease. Relying on iRepertoire HTBI primers and Arm-PCR of CDR3 regions, the team built TCR beta libraries. Each CDR3 protein gets one entry after TCRdb re-called the multiplex PCR reads with MiXCR. The data hold some 440,000 distinct CDR3 sequences, with less than 25% observed a single time. Described time point: persistent/refractory GD, antithyroid drugs over 5 years with positive TRAb. TCR sequences were obtained from RNA taken from PBMCs. The sample in question was peripheral blood mononuclear cells (PBMCs), obtained when the disease was refractory, from a patient treated with antithyroid drugs. These receptors were taken from a female donor with Graves disease.

The genes are TRBV5-1 and TRBJ1-1, with 9 nucleotides matching TRBD1. Trimming at V came to 0 bases and at J to 5 bases, leaving 8 bases not matched to a gene. Looked up from germline, CDR1 is SGHRS and CDR2 is YFSETQ. The CDR3 totals 16 residues. The DNA for the CDR3 is TGCGCCAGCAGCTTGGTTTACAGGGGGACAGGGACTGAAGCTTTCTTT. It codes for CASSLVYRGTGTEAFF.

The chain employs TRBV5-1 and TRBJ1-1, with D perhaps matching TRBD1 (5 bases). Germline V gene sequence: CDR1 SGHRS, CDR2 YFSETQ. The CDR3 contains 15 residues. V was cut by 3 bases and J by 0 bases, with 12 bases left in between. The CDR3 sequence is CASSSLTDMNTEAFF. In DNA, the CDR3 is TGCGCCAGCAGCTCCTTGACAGACATGAACACTGAAGCTTTCTTT.

The chain is built from TRBV6-5 and TRBJ2-3; D is undetermined. Germline CDR1 is MNHEY and CDR2 is SVGAGI. This CDR3 has 15 residues. V was cut by 0 bases and J by 3 bases, with 10 bases left in between. The DNA for the CDR3 is TGTGCCAGCAGTTACTCGAAGACTCGTACAGATACGCAGTATTTT. It specifies CASSYSKTRTDTQYF.

This clonotype appeared many times. The chain employs TRBV7-2 and TRBJ1-3; 7 nucleotides align to TRBD1. Trimming removed 5 bases from V and 2 bases from J; junction bases left unmatched: 9. Germline V gene lookup returns CDR1 SGHTA and CDR2 FQGNSA. The CDR3 totals 16 residues. The CDR3 region is CASSTQTGSPGNTIYF. CDR3 DNA: TGTGCCAGCAGCACTCAGACAGGGAGCCCTGGAAACACCATATATTTT.

This clonotype was recorded many times. J is TRBJ1-6 and V is TRBV12-3 or TRBV12-4; perhaps TRBD1 as D (6 bases). V was cut by 3 bases and J by 14 bases, with 17 bases left in between. The CDR3 contains 14 residues. CDR3 DNA: TGTGCCAGCAGTTTGTCACAGGGCAGTAACGCCCTCCACTTT. Translation gives CASSLSQGSNALHF.

The chain links TRBV4-2 to TRBJ2-1; 9 nucleotides line up with TRBD2. V lost 1 base to trimming and J lost 5 bases; unmatched junction nucleotides: 3. The CDR3 extends over 15 amino acids. Germline V gene data show CDR1 as LGHNA and CDR2 as YNFKEQ. CDR3 coding DNA: TGTGCCAGCAGCCAAGTTCTAGCGGGAAACAATGAGCAGTTCTTC. Its protein is CASSQVLAGNNEQFF.

The sample holds many counts of this clonotype. The chain couples TRBV28 to TRBJ2-5; D is unresolved. Germline V gene data show CDR1 as MDHEN and CDR2 as SYDVKM. CDR3 length: 15 residues. V dropped 3 bases and J dropped 0 bases, with 11 bases sitting between them. As DNA, the CDR3 is TGTGCCAGCAGTTTGGGCTCGGCCGACCAAGAGACCCAGTACTTC. Residues: CASSLGSADQETQYF.

The chain carries TRBV29-1 and TRBJ1-1, with unresolved D. The ends were cut back, 6 bases at V and 1 base at J, with 15 bases in the middle. The CDR3 runs 14 residues. Germline assignment: CDR1 SQVTM and CDR2 ANQGSEA. The CDR3 spells CSVPTSVRNTEAFF. CDR3 sequence (DNA): TGCAGCGTCCCGACAAGTGTCAGGAACACTGAAGCTTTCTTT.

A few counts support this clonotype. The rearrangement uses TRBV2 and TRBJ2-2, with no clear D. Germline V lookup: CDR1 SNHLY, CDR2 FYNNEI. The V end lost 7 bases, the J end lost 0 bases, and 12 bases lay between the germline ends. The CDR3 loop spans 15 amino acids. The DNA of the CDR3 is TGTGCCAGCATTGGTGACCCGCCGAACACCGGGGAGCTGTTTTTT. It specifies CASIGDPPNTGELFF. Looking up the rest from reference TRBV2 and TRBJ2-2 gives the full variable domain: EPEVTQTPSHQVTQMGQEVILRCVPISNHLYFYWYRQILGQKVEFLVSFYNNEISEKSEIFDDQFSVERPDGSNFTLKIRSTKLEDSAMYFCASIGDPPNTGELFFGEGSRLTVL.

The chain has TRBV4-2 and TRBJ1-2; D is possibly TRBD1 (6 bases). V lost 0 bases, J lost 8 bases, and 19 bases lay in between. The CDR3 runs to 16 residues. The germline CDR1 and CDR2 sequences are LGHNA and YNFKEQ. This CDR3 reads CASSQDGGGRTGGYTF. The DNA of the CDR3 is TGTGCCAGCAGCCAAGACGGAGGGGGGCGGACCGGGGGCTACACCTTC.